The T cell receptor beta chain under discussion was sequenced for a study of T-cell reconstitution after alpha-beta-depleted transplantation in children. Study outcomes and limitations: Expanded clones from the graft, numbering several hundred, reportedly supplied alpha-beta T cells about two months after transplant. Counts and diversity of T cells one year after transplant came mostly from newly produced T cells. Surviving recipient T cells and thymic progenitors accounted for the high day-60 TCRbeta diversity observed in some patients.

A TCRbeta library incorporating unique molecular identifiers was prepared. MiXCR, run by TCRdb on the PCR reads, gives a single entry per CDR3 protein. The repertoire holds about 90,000 distinct CDR3 sequences, roughly a sixth seen once, with less than 20% in the top ten. The ends were cut back, 4 bases at V and 1 base at J, with 10 bases in the middle. The CDR3 extends over 13 amino acids. The germline V gene has CDR1 DFQATT and CDR2 SNEGSKA (reference sequence). Concerning this clonotype: Its antigen is still unknown.

The chain couples TRBV20-1 to TRBJ2-5, with D possibly being TRBD2 (6 bases). The sequencing here drew on PBMCs, mostly from graft donor cells, taken 180 days after TCRalphabeta/CD19-depleted stem cell transplant. The source of this sequence is a male patient aged 2 to 9 who had a stem cell transplant for acute lymphoblastic leukemia, so the T cells may come from the graft donor. CDR3 in DNA: TGCAGTGCTACTAGCGCGTTCCAAGAGACCCAGTACTTC. Translated: CSATSAFQETQYF.